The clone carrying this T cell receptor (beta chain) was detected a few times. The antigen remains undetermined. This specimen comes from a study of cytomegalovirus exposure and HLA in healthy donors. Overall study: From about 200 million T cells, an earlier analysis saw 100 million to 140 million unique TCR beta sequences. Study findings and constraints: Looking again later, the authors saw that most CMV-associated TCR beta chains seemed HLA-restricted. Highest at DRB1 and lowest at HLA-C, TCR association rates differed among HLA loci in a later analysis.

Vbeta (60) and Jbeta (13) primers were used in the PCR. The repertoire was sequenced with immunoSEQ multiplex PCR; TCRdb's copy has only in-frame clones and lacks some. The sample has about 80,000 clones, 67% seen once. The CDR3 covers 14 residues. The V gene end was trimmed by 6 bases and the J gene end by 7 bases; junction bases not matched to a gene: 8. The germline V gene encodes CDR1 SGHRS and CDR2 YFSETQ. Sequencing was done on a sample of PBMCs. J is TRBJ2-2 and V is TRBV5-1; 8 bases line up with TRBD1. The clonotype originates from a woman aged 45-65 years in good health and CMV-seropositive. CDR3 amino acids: CASTPDREDGELFF. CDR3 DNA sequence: TGCGCCAGCACCCCGGACAGGGAAGACGGGGAGCTGTTTTTT.